The sequence of this T cell receptor (beta chain) was determined in a study of blood T cell repertoires in COVID-19. On the study more broadly: Specimens from acute and convalescent COVID-19 originated in the United States, Italy and Spain. Sources were T cells, B-cell-depleted T cells, or PBMCs; the material itself was cDNA or gDNA.

Sequencing was performed with immunoSEQ multiplex PCR; in TCRdb, only in-frame clones are kept and a portion is missing. Of about 95,000 clones detected, roughly 80% appear once; the ten largest clones hold approximately 24%. Germline loops: CDR1 LNHDA, CDR2 SQIVND (reference sequence). Unmatched junction bases numbered 7, after V lost 5 bases and J lost 4 bases. There are 15 residues in the CDR3. The J gene is TRBJ1-1, the V gene TRBV19; 10 nucleotides match TRBD1. The TCR originated in a human donor in a cohort sampled during active COVID-19. Sequencing was carried out using peripheral blood. The DNA of the CDR3 is TGTGCCAGTAGTGGGTGGACAGGGGGGGCCACTGAAGCTTTCTTT. Amino acid sequence: CASSGWTGGATEAFF.